These T cell receptor beta chains were read from a single sample in a study of blood T cell repertoires in COVID-19. Profiled with immunoSEQ multiplex PCR; TCRdb holds only in-frame clones, not every one. The sample lists 150,000 to 200,000 clones; under 90% were seen once. The sequenced sample was peripheral blood. The receptors stem from a woman in her seventies with COVID-19, enrolled during active disease. Each CDR3 is given with its conserved first and last residue. Each record gives: V gene, clone size, D gene, J gene, CDR3 protein, CDR3 DNA. D genes are given only for firm matches. Where a row states a size, it is once, few, many or the class of an expanded clone; other rows omit it.

V: TRBV2; size: -; D: TRBD1; J: TRBJ1-1; CDR3: CASSVLGTDEAFF; DNA: TGTGCCAGCAGTGTGCTAGGGACAGATGAAGCTTTCTTT
V: TRBV28; size: -; D: TRBD1; J: TRBJ1-5; CDR3: CASSPLGQVQPQHF; DNA: TGTGCCAGCAGTCCCCTGGGACAGGTTCAGCCCCAGCATTTT
V: TRBV7-2; size: -; D: TRBD2; J: TRBJ2-1; CDR3: CASSKSSGRTSYNEQFF; DNA: TGTGCCAGCAGCAAGTCTAGCGGGAGGACCTCCTACAATGAGCAGTTCTTC
V: TRBV3-1/TRBV3-2; size: -; D: -; J: TRBJ1-3; CDR3: CASSPGTTSGNTIYF; DNA: TGTGCCAGCAGCCCTGGGACAACCTCTGGAAACACCATATATTTT
V: TRBV5-1; size: once; D: -; J: TRBJ2-7; CDR3: CASSSPGTYEQYF; DNA: TGCGCCAGCAGCTCCCCAGGGACCTACGAGCAGTACTTC
V: TRBV5-1; size: -; D: -; J: TRBJ1-1; CDR3: CASSQSLVQYPEAFF; DNA: TGCGCCAGCAGCCAATCCCTTGTGCAGTACCCAGAAGCTTTCTTT
V: TRBV30; size: -; D: -; J: TRBJ2-2; CDR3: CAWSGQSNTGELFF; DNA: TGTGCCTGGAGCGGACAGTCGAACACCGGGGAGCTGTTTTTT
V: TRBV7-9; size: -; D: -; J: TRBJ1-1; CDR3: CASSPQGKTAFF; DNA: TGTGCCAGCAGTCCTCAGGGGAAAACGGCTTTCTTT
V: TRBV7-8; size: -; D: -; J: TRBJ2-3; CDR3: CASSQTLRGPTDTQYF; DNA: TGTGCCAGCAGCCAAACGTTGCGGGGTCCCACAGATACGCAGTATTTT
V: TRBV6-2/TRBV6-3; size: -; D: -; J: TRBJ2-7; CDR3: CASSAQSYEQYF; DNA: TGTGCCAGCAGTGCTCAGTCGTACGAGCAGTACTTC
V: TRBV29-1; size: -; D: -; J: TRBJ2-5; CDR3: CSVIKETAAGTQYF; DNA: TGCAGCGTTATCAAGGAGACAGCAGCAGGGACCCAGTACTTC
V: TRBV12-3/TRBV12-4; size: -; D: -; J: TRBJ1-1; CDR3: CASREQDNTEAFF; DNA: TGTGCCAGCAGAGAACAGGACAACACTGAAGCTTTCTTT
V: TRBV28; size: -; D: -; J: TRBJ1-1; CDR3: CASSTPTRTDEAFF; DNA: TGTGCCAGCAGTACCCCCACCCGGACTGATGAAGCTTTCTTT
V: TRBV6-5; size: -; D: -; J: TRBJ1-1; CDR3: CASRPNTGNTEAFF; DNA: TGTGCCAGCAGGCCGAACACAGGGAACACTGAAGCTTTCTTT
V: TRBV11-2; size: -; D: -; J: TRBJ2-5; CDR3: CASSLERVLSETQYF; DNA: TGTGCCAGCAGCTTAGAGCGAGTTTTGTCAGAGACCCAGTACTTC
V: TRBV3-1/TRBV3-2; size: -; D: -; J: TRBJ1-2; CDR3: CASSQDRIANYGYTF; DNA: TGTGCCAGCAGCCAAGACAGGATTGCCAACTATGGCTACACCTTC
V: TRBV10-3; size: -; D: -; J: TRBJ1-1; CDR3: CAIRGTPTTGNTEAFF; DNA: TGTGCCATCAGAGGGACTCCTACCACAGGGAACACTGAAGCTTTCTTT
V: TRBV2; size: once; D: TRBD2; J: TRBJ2-5; CDR3: CASSEERGDQETQYF; DNA: TGTGCCAGCAGTGAGGAGCGGGGGGACCAAGAGACCCAGTACTTC